This note documents a single TCR beta chain sequence. Antigen unknown. The data were taken from a study of T-cell reconstitution after alpha-beta-depleted transplantation in children. Study findings and constraints: Elevated TCRbeta diversity at day 60 was traced, in some patients, to surviving recipient T cells and thymic progenitors. Two months or so post-transplant, alpha-beta T cells reportedly derived from several hundred expanded graft clones. It was newly produced T cells that mostly accounted for T-cell counts and diversity one year after transplant.

This CDR3 comprises 15 residues. Germline CDR1 and CDR2: MGHRA and YSYEKL. V lost 1 base to trimming and J lost 7 bases, with 13 bases between them. Molecular barcoding with unique molecular identifiers was used for the TCRbeta library. Each CDR3 protein is one row after TCRdb ran MiXCR on the PCR reads. Of around 670,000 distinct CDR3 sequences listed, under 15% are singletons. The gene calls are TRBV4-1 and TRBJ2-2; TRBD1 might be the D (7 bases). The sample was PBMCs, taken before TCRalphabeta/CD19-depleted stem cell transplant. The receptor's source is a girl aged 2-10 years with congenital amegakaryocytic thrombocytopenia, due to receive a stem cell transplant. The CDR3 here is CASSQVPGGSGELFF. In DNA form, the CDR3 reads TGCGCCAGCAGCCAAGTTCCAGGGGGGAGCGGGGAGCTGTTTTTT.